This T cell receptor beta chain was sequenced during a study of neurological immune-mediated disorders (dated by TCRdb to between 2019 and 2020). Background on the whole study: Of the 35 or so multiple sclerosis patients, some 30 had relapsing-remitting MS and 3 had secondary progressive MS. Longitudinal samples, technical triplicates and paired sorted CD4+ and CD8+ T-cell subsets, alongside PBMC samples, were included among the 90 to 130 TCR-beta libraries. Using UMI-based sequencing, the study compared peripheral blood TCR-beta repertoires from patients with HTLV-I-associated myelopathy (HAM/TSP), patients with multiple sclerosis, and healthy controls. The cohort included 60 to 75 subjects: roughly 15 with HAM/TSP, approximately 34 with multiple sclerosis, and around 20 healthy controls. What the study reported, not specific to this receptor: No clinical or MRI features were associated with the MS cluster, and the authors said that larger cohorts are needed. TCR clonal expansion was highest in HAM/TSP patients and lowest in MS patients, with MS patients falling below even healthy controls. No identical CDR3 amino acid sequences were found to be shared among expanded clones across subjects, suggesting that TCR-beta repertoires were private in all groups. In phylogenetic analysis, the repertoires of 18 of 34 MS patients grouped into a cluster of related CDR3 sequences, which suggests a possible signature at the repertoire level.

cDNA was synthesized by template-switch 5'RACE using a primer carrying a 10-nucleotide random unique molecular identifier by which each TCR transcript was tagged. Every sequencing run yielded over 190 million TCR-beta sequences covering 15-18 subjects. The RNeasy kit was used for extraction of total RNA. The KAPA Real-time Library Amplification kit was used to amplify TCR-beta VDJ regions with primers for the TCR constant region and the 5'RACE anchor. A first PCR added sample indexes and Illumina adaptors, and a second PCR then raised library yield. After Ampure bead purification, the roughly 650 bp TCR product was size-selected on a 2% E-gel SizeSelection system. Before pooling, library quality was assessed on a Bioanalyzer, concentration was determined with Qubit, and library quantification was performed with the Kapa Library Quantification kit. An Illumina HiSeq 2500 was used to sequence the libraries paired-end at 2 x 150 bp. To increase sequence diversity, about 23-32% phiX was spiked into each library pool. As for how the authors treated the data: Quality-filtered reads were processed with the UMI-based MiGEC pipeline, and over 75% of raw TCR sequences were removed by the MiGEC pipeline during error correction. IMGT germline references were used for aligning VDJ genes, and each clonotype was defined as a unique CDR3 amino acid sequence together with its V-J genes. Clonal expansion, Shannon diversity and CDR3 relatedness (CalcPairwiseDistances, ClusterSamples) were evaluated with VDJtools, and phylogenetic trees were built with CLCbio workbench. Clones with at least 8 unique UMIs were defined as expanded, with this threshold being based on coefficient-of-variation modelling across technical triplicates. Clones were called with MiXCR by TCRdb after fastp trimmed the public reads at Q25, and only in-frame beta chains were retained. Every entry covers one CDR3 protein and lists the most common genes and DNA from its rows. The V and J calls shown here were made by TCRdb, not taken from the authors' results. The sample table contains 55,000 to 70,000 distinct CDR3 sequences; only one count was recorded for roughly 3.9% of them. In total, the top ten clones hold approximately 1.2% of the sample.

This clonotype was seen many times. The antigen this receptor binds is unknown. No much larger clonotype is one base removed from it; base qualities were not supplied. V and J are trimmed by 4 bases and 2 bases, and the gene matches miss 5 bases of the junction. The germline V gene (reference sequence) sets CDR1 to LGHDT and CDR2 to YNNKEL. The CDR3 runs 15 residues from the cysteine to the phenylalanine. This entry keeps only the CDR3 DNA: 45 bases, framed from base 1. For the unsorted PBMC libraries, 2 million PBMCs were stored in RNAlater at -80 degrees C until RNA extraction and were used to generate the libraries. The multiple sclerosis patients were enrolled in a US clinical protocol that used magnetic resonance imaging to evaluate disease progression. PBMCs were separated from peripheral blood using Ficoll-Hypaque density gradient centrifugation and then cryopreserved in liquid nitrogen.

The receptor was derived from a man aged 30 to 39 with multiple sclerosis. The sequencing sample was made of PBMCs. The chain couples TRBV3-1 to TRBJ2-1, with 7 central nucleotides matching TRBD2. CDR3 region: CASSLRGEPYNEQFF. The DNA is as follows: TGTGCCAGCAGCCTCCGGGGGGAGCCCTACAATGAGCAGTTCTTC.